One and the same sample provided the 2 T cell receptor beta chains below, sequenced in a study of blood T cell repertoires in COVID-19. Profiled with immunoSEQ multiplex PCR; TCRdb holds only in-frame clones, not every one. This table holds about 300,000 clones, over 85% found once. The specimen sequenced was peripheral blood. The receptors here all came from a woman aged 25 to 39 with COVID-19, enrolled during active disease.

The CDR3 DNA is TGTGCCACCAGCACCGGGGACACTCGCAATCAGCCCCAGCATTTT. As protein: CATSTGDTRNQPQHF. The V and J genes are TRBV15 and TRBJ1-5; D possibly corresponds to TRBD1 (6 bases). This CDR3 is built from 15 residues. The V gene lost 4 bases and the J gene lost 2 bases, with 12 bases spanning the gap. Germline CDR1 is LNHNV and CDR2 is YYDKDF (reference sequence).

The J gene is TRBJ2-5, the V gene TRBV4-2, with TRBD1 matching 10 bases. V gave up 0 bases and J gave up 5 bases; unmatched junction bases: 6. Germline-derived CDR1 and CDR2 are LGHNA and YNFKEQ. CDR3 length: 16 amino acids. The CDR3 spells CASSQDRGQGTETQYF. In DNA form, the CDR3 reads TGTGCCAGCAGCCAAGATCGGGGACAGGGGACGGAGACCCAGTACTTC.